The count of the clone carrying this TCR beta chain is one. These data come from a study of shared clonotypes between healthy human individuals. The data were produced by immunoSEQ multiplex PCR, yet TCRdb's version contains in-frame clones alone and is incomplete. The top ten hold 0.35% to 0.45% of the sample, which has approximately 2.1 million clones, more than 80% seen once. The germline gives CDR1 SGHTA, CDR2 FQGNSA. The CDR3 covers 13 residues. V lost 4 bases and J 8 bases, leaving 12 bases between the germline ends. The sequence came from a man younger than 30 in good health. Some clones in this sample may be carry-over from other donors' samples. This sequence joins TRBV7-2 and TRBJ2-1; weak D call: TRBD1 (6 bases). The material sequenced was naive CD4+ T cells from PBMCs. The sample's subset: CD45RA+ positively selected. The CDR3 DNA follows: TGTGCCAGCAGCTCCAGGGGAAGCGATGAGCAGTTCTTC. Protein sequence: CASSSRGSDEQFF.